This T cell receptor (beta chain) comes out of a study of T cell responses to AZD1222 COVID-19 vaccine. The study, taken as a whole, reports: Donors were chiefly white British, with a greater number of females, and clonal diversity was perhaps underestimated. Seropositive status at baseline applied to only six AZD1222 recipients. CD4 TCRs covered the whole spike, strongest at regions 160-218 and 743-854.

CDR1 and CDR2 (germline): SGHVS, FQNEAQ. Trimming cost V 2 bases and J 5 bases, with 10 bases left between them. The CDR3 runs 14 residues. Points on this clone: Its target is unknown.

Method: immunoSEQ multiplex PCR; TCRdb's copy keeps in-frame clones and lacks some. The sample holds nearly 110,000 clones, about nine tenths seen once. The TCR comes from an adult in good health. The chain employs TRBV7-8 and TRBJ2-4; no reliable D call. The source material was peripheral blood, sampled on day 0 of AZD1222 vaccination. In DNA form, the CDR3 reads TGTGCCAGCAGCTTAAGGCAAGGCGAAAACATTCAGTACTTC. It codes for CASSLRQGENIQYF.